Shown below are 30 T cell receptor beta chains from a single sample sequenced in a study of CD8 T cells in Susac syndrome (dated by TCRdb to about 2019). Receptors were amplified or captured by the immunoSEQ multiplex PCR assay. RNA was extracted with the RNeasy kit and about 0.5 to 1 ug was reverse transcribed using random hexamers. In-frame beta chains were kept once TCRdb had trimmed the public reads at Q25 with fastp and called clones with MiXCR. When rows share a CDR3 protein, they turn into one entry using the most common DNA and genes. The sample has a few hundred thousand distinct CDR3 sequences on record, about 95% of them singletons. The leading ten clones occupy 0.085% to 0.095% of the sample. The sample was CD4+ T cells from PBMCs. Receptor source: a human donor with multiple sclerosis.

The chain couples TRBV20-1 to TRBJ2-5; D might be TRBD2 (6 bases). CDR3 length: 15 amino acids. CDR1 and CDR2 from the germline V gene are DFQATT and SNEGSKA (reference sequence). Deletions cut 0 bases from V and 3 bases from J, with 14 bases between. In nucleotides, the CDR3 is TGCAGTGCTAGAGACCCTCGGGAGATCAAAGAGACCCAGTACTTC. It yields the protein CSARDPREIKETQYF.

The genes are TRBV20-1 and TRBJ2-1; 12 bases agree with TRBD2. Germline V gene lookup returns CDR1 DFQATT and CDR2 SNEGSKA (reference sequence). The CDR3 consists of 15 residues. V dropped 4 bases and J dropped 6; count of bases not matched to a gene: 7. CDR3 loop: CSATLLAGGVNEQFF. CDR3 coding DNA: TGCAGTGCTACCCTCCTAGCGGGAGGGGTCAATGAGCAGTTCTTC.

The chain is built from TRBV6-6 and TRBJ2-6; no definite D call. Germline V lookup: CDR1 MNHNY, CDR2 SVGAGI (reference sequence). Trimming shortened V by 7 bases and J by 2 bases, and 6 bases separated the two germline ends. The CDR3 length is 13 residues. The CDR3 sequence is CASTPPGANVLTF. In DNA form, the CDR3 reads TGTGCCAGCACCCCACCTGGGGCCAACGTCCTGACTTTC.

The rearrangement joins TRBV24-1 to TRBJ2-2; 7 nucleotides align to TRBD1. CDR3 size: 17 residues. Germline loops: CDR1 KGHDR, CDR2 SFDVKD. V trimming: 1 base; J trimming: 1 base; junction bases outside the gene matches: 5. DNA for the CDR3: TGTGCCACCAGTGATTTCAACAGGGGCCGGAACACCGGGGAGCTGTTTTTT. Protein sequence: CATSDFNRGRNTGELFF.

The chain recombines TRBV28 with TRBJ2-3; D not certain. V lost 3 bases to trimming and J lost 2 bases, with 6 bases between them. This CDR3 has 13 amino acids. The germline V gene encodes CDR1 MDHEN and CDR2 SYDVKM. CDR3 amino acids: CASSFRFTDTQYF. The DNA for the CDR3 is TGTGCCAGCAGTTTTCGCTTCACAGATACGCAGTATTTT.

The chain links TRBV7-2 to TRBJ1-2; D gene uncertain. The ends were cut back, 3 bases at V and 4 bases at J, with 9 bases in the middle. The CDR3 contains 13 residues. Germline V gene lookup returns CDR1 SGHTA and CDR2 FQGNSA. CDR3 DNA: TGTGCCAGCAGCTTGAGGGCCTTCTATGGCTACACCTTC. Translated, it gives CASSLRAFYGYTF.

The CDR3: CATSGGRAYNEQFF. As DNA, the CDR3 is TGTGCCACCAGTGGCGGGAGGGCCTACAATGAGCAGTTCTTC. The chain combines TRBV24-1 with TRBJ2-1, with 9 positions matching TRBD2. Germline V gene sequence: CDR1 KGHDR, CDR2 SFDVKD. V was pared by 5 bases and J by 2 bases, with 0 bases of the junction left unmatched. The CDR3 totals 14 residues.

This clonotype showed up just once. This chain links TRBV28 with TRBJ1-2; 8 nucleotides match TRBD1. J was trimmed by 4 bases and V by 5 bases; bases with no gene match: 6. Germline values: CDR1 MDHEN, CDR2 SYDVKM. This CDR3 region has 14 residues. The DNA of the CDR3 is TGTGCCAGCAGTAACCCCGGGACAGGCTATGGCTACACCTTC. Its protein is CASSNPGTGYGYTF.

The CDR3 region has the DNA TGTGCCAGCAGCCAACCGGGACTAGCGGGGTTCTACGAGCAGTACTTC. This gives the protein CASSQPGLAGFYEQYF. The chain combines TRBV3-1 with TRBJ2-7, with 13 bases lining up with TRBD2. In germline, CDR1 is LGHDT, CDR2 YNNKEL (reference sequence). The CDR3 runs to 16 residues. V dropped 2 bases and J dropped 3; count of bases not matched to a gene: 4.

The chain uses TRBV27 and TRBJ1-4; a weak D match, TRBD1 (5 bases). The CDR3 is made up of 13 amino acids. V lost 6 bases and J 8 bases, leaving 13 bases between the germline ends. Germline values: CDR1 MNHEY, CDR2 SMNVEV (reference sequence). This CDR3 is CASSGREGEKLFF. CDR3 coding DNA: TGTGCCAGCAGCGGCAGGGAAGGGGAAAAACTGTTTTTT. The full variable domain, with the rest looked up from reference TRBV27 and TRBJ1-4, is EAQVTQNPRYLITVTGKKLTVTCSQNMNHEYMSWYRQDPGLGLRQIYYSMNVEVTDKGDVPEGYKVSRKEKRNFPLILESPSPNQTSLYFCASSGREGEKLFFGSGTQLSVL.

The table lists this clonotype with a count of one. The CDR3 loop is CASRSQGVNIQYF. CDR3 nucleotide sequence: TGTGCCAGCAGATCACAGGGAGTGAACATTCAGTACTTC. The chain recombines TRBV6-1 with TRBJ2-4, with D perhaps matching TRBD1 (6 bases). The V gene's germline CDR1 is MNHNS and CDR2 SASEGT. The CDR3 runs 13 residues. V lost 6 bases to trimming and J lost 7 bases, with 13 bases between them.

The chain recombines TRBV7-9 with TRBJ2-5, with 10 nucleotides matching TRBD1. The CDR3 runs 14 residues. The V gene's germline CDR1 is SEHNR and CDR2 FQNEAQ (reference sequence). V gave up 3 bases and J gave up 5 bases; unmatched junction bases: 3. CDR3: CASSFWTGGETQYF. As DNA, the CDR3 is TGTGCCAGCAGCTTTTGGACAGGGGGGGAGACCCAGTACTTC.

This clonotype was seen a handful of times. The J gene is TRBJ2-2, the V gene TRBV18, with TRBD2 identical over 10 bases. V trimming: 2 bases; J trimming: 5 bases; junction bases outside the gene matches: 5. Germline lookup yields CDR1 KGHSH and CDR2 LQKENI. CDR3 size: 16 residues. CDR3 in DNA: TGTGCCAGCTCACCATTAGCGGGAGGAGAGACCGGGGAGCTGTTTTTT. Protein sequence: CASSPLAGGETGELFF.

The genes are TRBV9 and TRBJ1-2; D is unclear. The germline CDR1 and CDR2 sequences are SGDLS and YYNGEE. Trimming left V 7 bases short and J 2 bases short, with 15 bases between. CDR3 length equals 14 residues. In nucleotides, the CDR3 is TGTGCCAGCTGGGGAGCATCCCCCAACTATGGCTACACCTTC. Translating it yields CASWGASPNYGYTF. Variable domain in full (rest from reference TRBV9 and TRBJ1-2): DSGVTQTPKHLITATGQRVTLRCSPRSGDLSVYWYQQSLDQGLQFLIQYYNGEERAKGNILERFSAQQFPDLHSELNLSSLELGDSALYFCASWGASPNYGYTFGSGTRLTVV.

This chain uses TRBV2 with TRBJ2-1; D is possibly TRBD1 (6 bases). This CDR3 has 16 amino acids. Germline-derived CDR1 and CDR2 are SNHLY and FYNNEI. V lost 0 bases to trimming and J lost 8 bases, with 17 bases between them. CDR3 residues: CASSEALPGRGHEQFF. DNA of the CDR3: TGTGCCAGCAGTGAAGCGCTTCCTGGCAGGGGCCATGAGCAGTTCTTC.

With regard to this clonotype: A read error is likely, as this CDR3 ends without the conserved phenylalanine or tryptophan. The gene calls are TRBV12-5 and TRBJ1-2; D gene ambiguous. Per germline, CDR1 LGHNT and CDR2 FRNRAP. Trimming removed 4 bases from V and 4 bases from J, with 7 bases in between. The CDR3 has 12 residues. The CDR3 loop reads CASGSEGYGYTL. Written as DNA, the CDR3 is TGTGCTAGTGGTTCCGAGGGCTATGGCTACACCCTC.

The gene calls are TRBV3-1 and TRBJ1-1; the match to TRBD1 covers 8 bases. The CDR3 is made up of 12 amino acids. CDR1 is LGHDT, CDR2 YNNKEL, per germline (reference sequence). Trimming took 6 bases from V and 4 from J; bases not matched to a gene: 1. CDR3 DNA: TGTGCCAGCAGGGACAGGGCCACTGAAGCTTTCTTT. This gives the protein CASRDRATEAFF.

V is TRBV19 and J is TRBJ2-5; D call uncertain. V dropped 4 bases and J dropped 2 bases, with 8 bases sitting between them. There are 13 residues in the CDR3. Germline assignment: CDR1 LNHDA and CDR2 SQIVND (reference sequence). CDR3 nucleotides: TGTGCCAGTAGTAAGAGCACTCAAGAGACCCAGTACTTC. Translation gives CASSKSTQETQYF.

The chain employs TRBV6-6 and TRBJ2-7; the D gene is possibly TRBD2 (7 bases). The CDR3 runs to 15 residues. V lost 6 bases, J lost 3 bases, and 18 bases lay in between. Per germline, CDR1 MNHNY and CDR2 SVGAGI (reference sequence). The CDR3 sequence is CASRSTRGGIYEQYF. CDR3 nucleotides: TGTGCCAGCAGGTCCACTAGGGGGGGGATCTACGAGCAGTACTTC.

The chain employs TRBV29-1 and TRBJ1-5; D may be TRBD1 (5 bases). This CDR3 contains 13 residues. Germline V gene lookup returns CDR1 SQVTM and CDR2 ANQGSEA. The ends were cut back, 4 bases at V and 6 bases at J, with 13 bases in the middle. The CDR3 loop is CSVGGQGGQPQHF. In DNA, the CDR3 is TGCAGCGTTGGTGGGCAGGGAGGTCAGCCCCAGCATTTT. The full variable domain, in which reference TRBV29-1 and TRBJ1-5 provide the parts outside the CDR3, is SAVISQKPSRDICQRGTSLTIQCQVDSQVTMMFWYRQQPGQSLTLIATANQGSEATYESGFVIDKFPISRPNLTFSTLTVSNMSPEDSSIYLCSVGGQGGQPQHFGDGTRLSIL.

The chain couples TRBV14 to TRBJ2-3; 11 bases match TRBD2. Losses at the gene ends were 2 bases for V and 4 bases for J; bases not matched to a gene: 8. From germline, CDR1 is SGHDN and CDR2 FVKESK. The CDR3 has 17 residues. The CDR3 reads CASSQSSGRLSADTQYF. The CDR3 DNA follows: TGTGCCAGCAGCCAATCTAGCGGGAGGCTTTCGGCAGATACGCAGTATTTT.

J is TRBJ1-2 and V is TRBV20-1; 7 bases line up with TRBD1. The germline V gene encodes CDR1 DFQATT and CDR2 SNEGSKA (reference sequence). With V trimmed by 0 bases and J by 4 bases, 11 bases remained unmatched. The CDR3 extends over 16 amino acids. DNA of the CDR3: TGCAGTGCTAGAGATCTAGGGCAGGGGGAGTTCTATGGCTACACCTTC. It codes for CSARDLGQGEFYGYTF.

The gene calls are TRBV9 and TRBJ2-1, with D hard to call. V dropped 0 bases and J dropped 8 bases, with 6 bases sitting between them. Looked up from germline, CDR1 is SGDLS and CDR2 is YYNGEE. CDR3 length: 12 residues. CDR3 sequence: CASSVAGDEQFF. DNA of the CDR3: TGTGCCAGCAGCGTAGCTGGGGATGAGCAGTTCTTC.

The chain carries TRBV28 and TRBJ2-7; TRBD2 is a possible D gene (6 bases). V was trimmed by 2 bases and J by 3 bases, leaving 8 bases between them. The CDR3 spans 13 residues. In germline, CDR1 is MDHEN, CDR2 SYDVKM. The CDR3 DNA reads as TGTGCCAGCAGTTTAGGACTACGCTACGAGCAGTACTTC. This encodes CASSLGLRYEQYF.

This clonotype was seen a single time. This rearrangement joins TRBV20-1 to TRBJ2-1; TRBD2 is a possible D gene (6 bases). This CDR3 spans 15 amino acids. Germline loops: CDR1 DFQATT, CDR2 SNEGSKA (reference sequence). With 3 bases removed from V and 5 bases from J, the gap between germline ends came to 17 bases. The CDR3 protein is CSASANPGAHNEQFF. In DNA form, the CDR3 reads TGCAGTGCTAGTGCGAATCCGGGAGCCCACAATGAGCAGTTCTTC.

The chain has TRBV20-1 and TRBJ2-7; D possibly corresponds to TRBD2 (7 bases). Germline V gene lookup returns CDR1 DFQATT and CDR2 SNEGSKA (reference sequence). The length of the CDR3 is 16 residues. The V and J ends lost 5 bases and 3 bases respectively, with 23 bases between them. The CDR3 sequence: CSADAPPGGPYYEQYF. The CDR3 DNA is TGCAGTGCTGATGCTCCTCCCGGGGGGCCATACTACGAGCAGTACTTC.

The chain carries TRBV30 and TRBJ2-2, with D possibly called TRBD1 or TRBD2 (6 bases each). With 6 bases removed from V and 6 bases from J, the gap between germline ends came to 14 bases. The CDR3 contains 13 residues. The germline V gene has CDR1 GTSNPN and CDR2 SVGIG (reference sequence). The CDR3 protein is CACRGGSAGELFF. Here the CDR3 DNA reads TGTGCCTGCAGAGGGGGGTCGGCCGGGGAGCTGTTTTTT. Variable domain in full (rest from reference TRBV30 and TRBJ2-2): SQTIHQWPATLVQPVGSPLSLECTVEGTSNPNLYWYRQAAGRGLQLLFYSVGIGQISSEVPQNLSASRPQDRQFILSSKKLLLSDSGFYLCACRGGSAGELFFGEGSRLTVL.

The V call is TRBV6-5, the J call TRBJ1-5; TRBD1 agrees at 12 bases. V shed 6 bases and J 6 bases; nucleotides not matched to a gene: 6. The CDR3 is made up of 15 amino acids. Germline CDR1 reads MNHEY; CDR2 reads SVGAGI. In DNA, the CDR3 is TGTGCCAGCAGCTCCGGGACAGGGGGCACTCAGCCCCAGCATTTT. Translated: CASSSGTGGTQPQHF.

The chain links TRBV20-1 to TRBJ2-1; TRBD2 is a possible D gene (6 bases). CDR3 length equals 14 residues. Between the trimmed V and J ends, which lost 0 bases and 10 bases, there was a span of 16 bases. From germline, CDR1 is DFQATT and CDR2 SNEGSKA (reference sequence). The DNA of the CDR3 is TGCAGTGCTAGAGATCAATCTCCCGGGAGAGAGCAGTTCTTC. Protein sequence: CSARDQSPGREQFF.

The chain couples TRBV7-8 to TRBJ2-3; perhaps D is TRBD1 or TRBD2 (5 bases each). This CDR3 is 14 amino acids long. V was shortened by 5 bases and J by 2 bases, with 11 bases between the two germline ends. In germline, CDR1 is SGHVS, CDR2 FQNEAQ. The CDR3 sequence: CASSGDGYTDTQYF. The CDR3 region has the DNA TGTGCCAGCAGCGGGGACGGATACACAGATACGCAGTATTTT.